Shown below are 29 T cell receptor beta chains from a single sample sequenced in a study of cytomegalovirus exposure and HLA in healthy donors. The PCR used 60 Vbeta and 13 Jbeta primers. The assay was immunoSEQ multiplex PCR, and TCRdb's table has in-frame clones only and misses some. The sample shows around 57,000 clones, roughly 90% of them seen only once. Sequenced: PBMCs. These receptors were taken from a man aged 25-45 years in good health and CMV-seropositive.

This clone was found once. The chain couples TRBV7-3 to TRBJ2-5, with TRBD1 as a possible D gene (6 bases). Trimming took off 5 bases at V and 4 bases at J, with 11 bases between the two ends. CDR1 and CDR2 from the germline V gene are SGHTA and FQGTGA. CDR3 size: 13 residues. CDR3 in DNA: TGTGCCAGCAGCACACTAGGGGGAGAGACCCAGTACTTC. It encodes CASSTLGGETQYF.

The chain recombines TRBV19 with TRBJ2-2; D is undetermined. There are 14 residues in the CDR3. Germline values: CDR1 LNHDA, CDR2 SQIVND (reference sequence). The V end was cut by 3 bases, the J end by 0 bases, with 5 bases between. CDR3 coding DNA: TGTGCCAGTAGTATCCCTGCGAACACCGGGGAGCTGTTTTTT. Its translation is CASSIPANTGELFF. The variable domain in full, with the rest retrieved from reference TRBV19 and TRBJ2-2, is DGGITQSPKYLFRKEGQNVTLSCEQNLNHDAMYWYRQDPGQGLRLIYYSQIVNDFQKGDIAEGYSVSREKKESFPLTVTSAQKNPTAFYLCASSIPANTGELFFGEGSRLTVL.

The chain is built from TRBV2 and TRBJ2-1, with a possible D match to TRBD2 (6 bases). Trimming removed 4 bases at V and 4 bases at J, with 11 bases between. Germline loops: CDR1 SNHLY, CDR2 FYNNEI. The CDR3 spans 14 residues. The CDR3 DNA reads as TGTGCCAGCAGTGGACTAGTGACGTACAATGAGCAGTTCTTC. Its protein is CASSGLVTYNEQFF.

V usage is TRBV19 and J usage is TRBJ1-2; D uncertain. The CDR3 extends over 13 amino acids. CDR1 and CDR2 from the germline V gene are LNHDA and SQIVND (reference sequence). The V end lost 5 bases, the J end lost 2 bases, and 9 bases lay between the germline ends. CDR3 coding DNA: TGTGCCAGTAGTCCAGGCACCAACTATGGCTACACCTTC. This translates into CASSPGTNYGYTF.

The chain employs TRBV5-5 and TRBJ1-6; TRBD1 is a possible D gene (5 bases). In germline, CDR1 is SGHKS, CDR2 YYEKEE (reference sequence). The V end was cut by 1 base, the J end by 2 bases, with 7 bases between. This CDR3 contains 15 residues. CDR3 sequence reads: CASSLRGAYNSPLHF. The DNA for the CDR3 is TGTGCCAGCAGCTTGAGGGGCGCCTATAATTCACCCCTCCACTTT.

This chain's CDR3 is CASSINTQGQYGYTF. The CDR3 DNA reads as TGTGCCAGTAGTATCAATACCCAGGGGCAGTATGGCTACACCTTC. The chain links TRBV19 to TRBJ1-2; a possible D gene is TRBD1 (6 bases). Trimming removed 3 bases at V and 5 bases at J, with 16 bases between. CDR3 length: 15 amino acids. Germline V gene data show CDR1 as LNHDA and CDR2 as SQIVND (reference sequence).

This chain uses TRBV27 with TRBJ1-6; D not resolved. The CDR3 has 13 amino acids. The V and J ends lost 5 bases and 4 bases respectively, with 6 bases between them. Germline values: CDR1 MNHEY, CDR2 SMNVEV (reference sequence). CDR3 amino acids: CASSKRYNSPLHF. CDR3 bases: TGTGCCAGCAGTAAGCGGTATAATTCACCCCTCCACTTT.

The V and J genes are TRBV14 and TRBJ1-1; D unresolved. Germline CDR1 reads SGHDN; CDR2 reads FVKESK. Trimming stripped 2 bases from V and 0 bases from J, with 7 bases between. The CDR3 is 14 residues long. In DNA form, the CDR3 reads TGTGCCAGCAGCCAACAGAACATGAACACTGAAGCTTTCTTT. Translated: CASSQQNMNTEAFF.

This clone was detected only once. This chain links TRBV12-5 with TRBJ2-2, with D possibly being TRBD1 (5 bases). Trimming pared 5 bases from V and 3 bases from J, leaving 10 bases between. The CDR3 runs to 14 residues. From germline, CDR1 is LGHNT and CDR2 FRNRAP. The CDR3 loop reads CASGLTEYTGELFF. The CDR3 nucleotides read TGTGCTAGTGGTCTGACAGAGTACACCGGGGAGCTGTTTTTT.

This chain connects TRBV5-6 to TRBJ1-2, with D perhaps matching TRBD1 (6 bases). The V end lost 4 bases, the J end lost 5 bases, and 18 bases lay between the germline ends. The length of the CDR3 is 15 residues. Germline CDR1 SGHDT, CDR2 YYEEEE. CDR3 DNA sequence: TGTGCCAGCAGCCATGACAGGTACTCCTATTATGGCTACACCTTC. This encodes CASSHDRYSYYGYTF.

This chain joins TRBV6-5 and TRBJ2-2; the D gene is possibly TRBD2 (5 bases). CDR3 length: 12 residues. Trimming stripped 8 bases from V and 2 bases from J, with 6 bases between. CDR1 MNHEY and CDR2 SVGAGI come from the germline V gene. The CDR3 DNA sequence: TGTGCCAGCCCGGGAAACACCGGGGAGCTGTTTTTT. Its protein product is CASPGNTGELFF.

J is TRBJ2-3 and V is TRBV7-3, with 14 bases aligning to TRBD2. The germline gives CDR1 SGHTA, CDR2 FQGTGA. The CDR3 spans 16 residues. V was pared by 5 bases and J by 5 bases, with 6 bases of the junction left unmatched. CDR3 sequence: CASSQGTSGSLDTQYF. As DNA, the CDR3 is TGTGCCAGCAGCCAAGGGACTAGCGGGAGCCTAGATACGCAGTATTTT.

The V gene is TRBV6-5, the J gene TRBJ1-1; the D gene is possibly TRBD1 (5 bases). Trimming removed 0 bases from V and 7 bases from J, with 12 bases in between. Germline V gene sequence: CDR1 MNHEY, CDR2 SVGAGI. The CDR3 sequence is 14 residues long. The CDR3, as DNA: TGTGCCAGCAGTTACTCCCGGGGGGAAGGTGAAGCTTTCTTT. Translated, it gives CASSYSRGEGEAFF.

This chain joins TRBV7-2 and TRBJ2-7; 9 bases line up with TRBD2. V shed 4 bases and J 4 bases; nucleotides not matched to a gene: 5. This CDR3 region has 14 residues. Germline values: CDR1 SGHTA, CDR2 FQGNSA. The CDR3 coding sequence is TGTGCCAGCAGCTCCTCTAGCGGGGCGTACGAGCAGTACTTC. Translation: CASSSSSGAYEQYF.

CDR3 DNA: TGCGCCAGCAGCCCCCGCCCCGTAGCGGATCTCCAAGAGACCCAGTACTTC. This encodes CASSPRPVADLQETQYF. The chain has TRBV5-1 and TRBJ2-5; D is perhaps TRBD2 (6 bases). Trimming took off 4 bases at V and 1 base at J, with 20 bases between the two ends. The CDR3 runs to 17 residues. Germline values: CDR1 SGHRS, CDR2 YFSETQ.

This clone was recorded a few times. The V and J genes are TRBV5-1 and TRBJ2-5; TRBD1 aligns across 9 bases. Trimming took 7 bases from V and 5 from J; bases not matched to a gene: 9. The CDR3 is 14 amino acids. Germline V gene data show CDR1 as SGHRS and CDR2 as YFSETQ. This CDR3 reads CASGSGTGYETQYF. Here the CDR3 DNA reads TGCGCCAGCGGCTCCGGGACAGGGTACGAGACCCAGTACTTC.

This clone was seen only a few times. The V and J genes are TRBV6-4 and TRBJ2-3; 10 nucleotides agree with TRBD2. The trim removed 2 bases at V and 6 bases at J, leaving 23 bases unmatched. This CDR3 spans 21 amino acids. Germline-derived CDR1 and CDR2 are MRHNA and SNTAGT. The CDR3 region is CASSDTPGLASDRLPGDTQYF. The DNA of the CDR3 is TGTGCCAGCAGTGACACGCCGGGACTAGCGTCAGATAGGCTACCGGGGGATACGCAGTATTTT.

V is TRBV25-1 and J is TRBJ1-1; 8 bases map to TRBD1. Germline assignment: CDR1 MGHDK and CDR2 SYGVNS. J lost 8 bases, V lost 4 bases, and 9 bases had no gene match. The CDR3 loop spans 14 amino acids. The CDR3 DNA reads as TGTGCCAGCAGTGTTAGGCGCACAGGGGGAGAAGCTTTCTTT. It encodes CASSVRRTGGEAFF. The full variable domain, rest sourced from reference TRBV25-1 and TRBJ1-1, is EADIYQTPRYLVIGTGKKITLECSQTMGHDKMYWYQQDPGMELHLIHYSYGVNSTEKGDLSSESTVSRIRTEHFPLTLESARPSHTSQYLCASSVRRTGGEAFFGQGTRLTVV.

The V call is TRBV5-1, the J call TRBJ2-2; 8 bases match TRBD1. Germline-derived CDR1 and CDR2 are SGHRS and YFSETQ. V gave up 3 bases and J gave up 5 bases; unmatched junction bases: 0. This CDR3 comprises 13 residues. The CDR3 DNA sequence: TGCGCCAGCAGCTGGACAGGGACCGGGGAGCTGTTTTTT. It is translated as CASSWTGTGELFF.

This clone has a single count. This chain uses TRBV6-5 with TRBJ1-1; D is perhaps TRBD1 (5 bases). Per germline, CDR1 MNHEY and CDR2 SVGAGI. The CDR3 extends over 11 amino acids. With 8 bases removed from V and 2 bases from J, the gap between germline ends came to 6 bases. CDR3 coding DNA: TGTGCCAGCGGGACTAACACTGAAGCTTTCTTT. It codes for CASGTNTEAFF.

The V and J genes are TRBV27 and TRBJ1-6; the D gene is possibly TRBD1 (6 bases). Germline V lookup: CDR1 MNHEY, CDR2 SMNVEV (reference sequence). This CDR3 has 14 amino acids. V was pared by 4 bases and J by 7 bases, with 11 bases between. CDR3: CASSYDRLNSPLHF. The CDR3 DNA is TGTGCCAGCAGTTATGACAGGTTAAATTCACCCCTCCACTTT.

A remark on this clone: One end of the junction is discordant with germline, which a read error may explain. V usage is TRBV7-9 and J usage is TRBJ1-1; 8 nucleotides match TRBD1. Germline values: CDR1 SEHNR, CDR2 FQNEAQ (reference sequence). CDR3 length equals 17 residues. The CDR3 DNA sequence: TGTTCCAGCAGCTCAAGCACCACGGACAGGGATAGAGGCGGAGCTTTCTTT. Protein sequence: CSSSSSTTDRDRGGAFF.

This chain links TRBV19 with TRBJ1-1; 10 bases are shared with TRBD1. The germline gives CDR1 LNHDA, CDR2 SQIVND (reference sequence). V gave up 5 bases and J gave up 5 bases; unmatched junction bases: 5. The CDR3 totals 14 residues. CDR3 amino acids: CASSHRTGGTEAFF. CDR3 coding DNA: TGTGCCAGTAGTCATAGGACAGGGGGGACTGAAGCTTTCTTT.

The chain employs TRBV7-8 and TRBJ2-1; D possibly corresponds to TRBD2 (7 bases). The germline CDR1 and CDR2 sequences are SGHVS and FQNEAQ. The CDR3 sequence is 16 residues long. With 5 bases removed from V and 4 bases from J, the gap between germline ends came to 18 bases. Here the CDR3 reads CASSGEGGIRYNEQFF. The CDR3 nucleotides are TGTGCCAGCAGCGGCGAGGGGGGGATACGGTACAATGAGCAGTTCTTC.

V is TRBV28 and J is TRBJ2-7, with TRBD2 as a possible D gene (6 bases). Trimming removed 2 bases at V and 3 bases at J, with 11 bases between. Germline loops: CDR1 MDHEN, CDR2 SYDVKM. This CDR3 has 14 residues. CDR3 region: CASSLGGTLYEQYF. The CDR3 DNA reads TGTGCCAGCAGTTTAGGGGGGACTCTCTACGAGCAGTACTTC. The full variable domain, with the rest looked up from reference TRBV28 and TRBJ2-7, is DVKVTQSSRYLVKRTGEKVFLECVQDMDHENMFWYRQDPGLGLRLIYFSYDVKMKEKGDIPEGYSVSREKKERFSLILESASTNQTSMYLCASSLGGTLYEQYFGPGTRLTVT.

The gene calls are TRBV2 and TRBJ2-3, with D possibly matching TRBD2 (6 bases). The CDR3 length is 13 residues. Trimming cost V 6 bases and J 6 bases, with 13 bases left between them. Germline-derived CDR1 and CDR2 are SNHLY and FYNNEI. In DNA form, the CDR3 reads TGTGCCAGCAGGCGGGACTCCTCGGATACGCAGTATTTT. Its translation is CASRRDSSDTQYF.

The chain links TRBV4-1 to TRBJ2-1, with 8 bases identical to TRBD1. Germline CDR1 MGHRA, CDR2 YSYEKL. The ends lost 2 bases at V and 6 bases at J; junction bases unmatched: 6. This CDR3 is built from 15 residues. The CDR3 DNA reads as TGCGCCAGCAGCCAATCCGACAGGGGATCCAATGAGCAGTTCTTC. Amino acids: CASSQSDRGSNEQFF.

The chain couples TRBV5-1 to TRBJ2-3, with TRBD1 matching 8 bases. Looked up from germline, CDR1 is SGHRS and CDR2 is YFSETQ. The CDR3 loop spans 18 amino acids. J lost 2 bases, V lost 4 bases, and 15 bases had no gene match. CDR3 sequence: CASSIRQGWISDTDTQYF. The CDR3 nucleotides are TGCGCCAGCAGCATAAGACAGGGGTGGATTTCGGACACAGATACGCAGTATTTT. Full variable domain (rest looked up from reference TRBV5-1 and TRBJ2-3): KAGVTQTPRYLIKTRGQQVTLSCSPISGHRSVSWYQQTPGQGLQFLFEYFSETQRNKGNFPGRFSGRQFSNSRSEMNVSTLELGDSALYLCASSIRQGWISDTDTQYFGPGTRLTVL.

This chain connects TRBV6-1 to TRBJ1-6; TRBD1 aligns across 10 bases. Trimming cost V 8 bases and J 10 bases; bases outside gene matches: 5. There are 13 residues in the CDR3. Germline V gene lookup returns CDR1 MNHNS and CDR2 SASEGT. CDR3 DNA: TGTGCCAGCGGGGACAGGGGTAACTCACCCCTCCACTTT. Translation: CASGDRGNSPLHF.